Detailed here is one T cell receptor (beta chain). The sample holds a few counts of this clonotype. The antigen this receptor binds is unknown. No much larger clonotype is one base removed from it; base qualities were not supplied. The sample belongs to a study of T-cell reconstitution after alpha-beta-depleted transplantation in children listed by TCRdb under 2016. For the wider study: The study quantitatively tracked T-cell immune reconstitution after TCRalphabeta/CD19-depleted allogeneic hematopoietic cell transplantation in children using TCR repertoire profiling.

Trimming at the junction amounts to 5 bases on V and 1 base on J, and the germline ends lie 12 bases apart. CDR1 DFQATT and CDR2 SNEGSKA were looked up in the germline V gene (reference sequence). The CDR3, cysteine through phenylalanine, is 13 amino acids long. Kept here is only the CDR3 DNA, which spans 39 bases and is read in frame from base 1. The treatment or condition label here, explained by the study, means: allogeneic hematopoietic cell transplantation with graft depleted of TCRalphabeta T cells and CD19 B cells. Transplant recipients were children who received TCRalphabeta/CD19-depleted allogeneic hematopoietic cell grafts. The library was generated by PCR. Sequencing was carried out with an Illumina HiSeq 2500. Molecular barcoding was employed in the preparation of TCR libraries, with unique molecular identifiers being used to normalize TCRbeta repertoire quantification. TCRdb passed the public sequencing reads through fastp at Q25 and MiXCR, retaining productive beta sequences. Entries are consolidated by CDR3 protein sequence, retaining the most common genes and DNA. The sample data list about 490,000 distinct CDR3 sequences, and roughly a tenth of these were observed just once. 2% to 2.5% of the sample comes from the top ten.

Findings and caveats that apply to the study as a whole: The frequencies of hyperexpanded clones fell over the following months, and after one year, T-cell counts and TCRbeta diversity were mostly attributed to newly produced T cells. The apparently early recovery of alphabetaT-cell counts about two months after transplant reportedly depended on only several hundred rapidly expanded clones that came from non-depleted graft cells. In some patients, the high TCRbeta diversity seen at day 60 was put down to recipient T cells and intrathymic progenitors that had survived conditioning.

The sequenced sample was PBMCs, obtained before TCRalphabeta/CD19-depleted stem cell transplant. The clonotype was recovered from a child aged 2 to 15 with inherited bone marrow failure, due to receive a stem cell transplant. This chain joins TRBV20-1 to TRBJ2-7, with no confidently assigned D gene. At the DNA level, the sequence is TGCAGTGCTCCCGACGGTACGTCCTACGAGCAGTACTTC. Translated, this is CSAPDGTSYEQYF.